Below are 13 T cell receptor beta chains sequenced from a single sample in a study of radiotherapy plus CTLA-4 blockade in lung cancer. Assay used: immunoSEQ multiplex PCR; TCRdb lists only in-frame clones, some missing. Seen here are about 120,000 clones, 75% to 90% observed once, and the top ten hold over 6%. The starting material was peripheral blood, obtained from a patient treated with radiotherapy plus ipilimumab. These receptors were collected from a human donor with non-small cell lung cancer that progressed on radiotherapy plus ipilimumab.

The V and J genes are TRBV7-9 and TRBJ2-7, with 12 bases aligning to TRBD2. Trimming took 8 bases from V and 2 from J; bases not matched to a gene: 16. CDR1 is SEHNR and CDR2 is FQNEAQ in the germline V gene (reference sequence). CDR3 length equals 18 residues. The CDR3 nucleotides are TGTGCCAGCCTGCCATTGGACAGGGGACTAGCGGGCGCCTACGAGCAGTACTTC. It specifies CASLPLDRGLAGAYEQYF.

The gene calls are TRBV30 and TRBJ2-5; D is uncertain. The V gene's germline CDR1 is GTSNPN and CDR2 SVGIG (reference sequence). This CDR3 spans 14 amino acids. V was cut by 6 bases and J by 5 bases, with 19 bases left in between. The CDR3 sequence is CACTTAGPGETQYF. For the CDR3, the DNA is TGTGCCTGCACCACGGCAGGTCCCGGGGAGACCCAGTACTTC.

The count of this clone is one. One end of the junction does not line up with germline, which may come from a read error. The gene calls are TRBV18 and TRBJ1-5; D is possibly TRBD1 (5 bases). The germline CDR1 and CDR2 sequences are KGHSH and LQKENI. The length of the CDR3 is 14 residues. In nucleotides, the CDR3 is TGTGCCAGCTCCCCACAGGATAGCAATCAGCCCCAGCATTTT. Its translation: CASSPQDSNQPQHF.

The chain is built from TRBV19 and TRBJ2-1; D unclear. The CDR3 has 11 amino acids. Germline V CDR1 and CDR2: LNHDA, SQIVND (reference sequence). Trimming removed 7 bases from V and 8 bases from J, with 9 bases in between. The CDR3 DNA sequence: TGTGCCAGTAAAAGGTACGATGAGCAGTTCTTC. Translating gives CASKRYDEQFF. Full variable domain (rest looked up from reference TRBV19 and TRBJ2-1): DGGITQSPKYLFRKEGQNVTLSCEQNLNHDAMYWYRQDPGQGLRLIYYSQIVNDFQKGDIAEGYSVSREKKESFPLTVTSAQKNPTAFYLCASKRYDEQFFGPGTRLTVL.

This rearrangement joins TRBV5-1 to TRBJ2-7, with D possibly being TRBD2 (6 bases). The V and J ends lost 4 bases and 2 bases respectively, with 13 bases between them. The CDR3 has 14 amino acids. Germline CDR1 SGHRS, CDR2 YFSETQ. CDR3: CASSPVAETYEQYF. Written as DNA, the CDR3 is TGCGCCAGCAGCCCCGTAGCGGAAACCTACGAGCAGTACTTC.

The chain combines TRBV6-1 with TRBJ2-5; D uncertain. V lost 5 bases and J lost 5, with 6 bases in between. Germline CDR1 and CDR2: MNHNS and SASEGT. The CDR3 extends over 11 amino acids. The chain's CDR3 is CASSYGETQYF. CDR3 bases: TGTGCCAGCAGTTACGGGGAGACCCAGTACTTC.

As to this clone: A read error may produce the germline difference seen at one junction end. The chain carries TRBV7-8 and TRBJ2-1; 9 nucleotides match TRBD2. Germline CDR1 reads SGHVS; CDR2 reads FQNEAQ. The CDR3 loop spans 14 amino acids. This CDR3 reads CASSLAGKTNEQFF. CDR3 nucleotides: TGTGCCAGCAGCCTAGCGGGGAAAACCAATGAGCAGTTCTTC.

The chain has TRBV2 and TRBJ2-7; 8 bases are shared with TRBD1. This CDR3 comprises 15 residues. The germline V gene encodes CDR1 SNHLY and CDR2 FYNNEI. J gave up 6 bases and V 3 bases, and 10 bases lay outside the gene matches. CDR3 nucleotide sequence: TGTGCCAGCAGTGAGGATGGGGCAGGGGGCGGCGAGCAGTACTTC. Translation gives CASSEDGAGGGEQYF.

This chain joins TRBV29-1 and TRBJ2-2; no clear D gene. V lost 4 bases and J 4 bases, leaving 7 bases between the germline ends. In germline, CDR1 is SQVTM, CDR2 ANQGSEA. The CDR3 is 12 amino acids. The CDR3 loop reads CSVGRSTGELFF. CDR3 coding DNA: TGCAGCGTTGGTCGGTCCACCGGGGAGCTGTTTTTT.

This chain joins TRBV18 and TRBJ1-1, with D possibly TRBD1 on 5 matching bases. CDR3 length equals 18 residues. With 2 bases removed from V and 1 base from J, the gap between germline ends came to 20 bases. Germline V gives CDR1 KGHSH, CDR2 LQKENI. This chain's CDR3 is CASSPKRSGKRGNTEAFF. The CDR3, as DNA: TGTGCCAGCTCACCAAAAAGGTCAGGGAAAAGGGGGAACACTGAAGCTTTCTTT.

The table lists this clone with a count of one. The chain is built from TRBV12-5 and TRBJ2-6; no definite D call. The CDR3 has 13 amino acids. The germline V gene has CDR1 LGHNT and CDR2 FRNRAP. Trimming pared 4 bases from V and 2 bases from J, leaving 3 bases between. The CDR3 loop is CASGYTGANVLTF. The CDR3 region has the DNA TGTGCTAGTGGTTATACTGGGGCCAACGTCCTGACTTTC.

This chain connects TRBV4-1 to TRBJ1-5, with D perhaps TRBD1 (6 bases). The V end was cut by 1 base, the J end by 1 base, with 11 bases between. CDR3 length equals 16 residues. The germline CDR1 and CDR2 sequences are MGHRA and YSYEKL. For the CDR3, the DNA is TGCGCCAGCAGCCAAGTTGGAACAGGGAGCAATCAGCCCCAGCATTTT. This encodes CASSQVGTGSNQPQHF.

The chain couples TRBV12-5 to TRBJ2-1; D gene unclear. The CDR3 runs 13 residues. Germline assignment: CDR1 LGHNT and CDR2 FRNRAP. The germline V and J ends were trimmed by 10 bases and 6 bases, with 16 bases remaining between them. DNA for the CDR3: TGTGCTACCGATGGCAGGTCCGGCAATGAGCAGTTCTTC. Translated: CATDGRSGNEQFF.